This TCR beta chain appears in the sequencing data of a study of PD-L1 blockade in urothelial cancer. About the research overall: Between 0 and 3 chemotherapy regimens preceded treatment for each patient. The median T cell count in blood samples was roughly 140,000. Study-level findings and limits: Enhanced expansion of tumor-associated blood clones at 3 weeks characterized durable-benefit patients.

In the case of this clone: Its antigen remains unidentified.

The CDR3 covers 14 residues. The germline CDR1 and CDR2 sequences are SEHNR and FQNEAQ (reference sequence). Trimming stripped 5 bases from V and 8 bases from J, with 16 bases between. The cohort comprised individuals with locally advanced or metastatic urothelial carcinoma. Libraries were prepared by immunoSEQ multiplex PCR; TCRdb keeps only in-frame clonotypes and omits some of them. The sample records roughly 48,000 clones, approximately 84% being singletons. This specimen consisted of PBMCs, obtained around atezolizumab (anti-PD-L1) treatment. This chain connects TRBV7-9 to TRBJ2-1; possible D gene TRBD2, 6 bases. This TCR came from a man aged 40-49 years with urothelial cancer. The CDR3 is CASSPRGRDDEQFF. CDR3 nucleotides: TGTGCCAGCAGCCCCCGCGGGCGGGATGATGAGCAGTTCTTC. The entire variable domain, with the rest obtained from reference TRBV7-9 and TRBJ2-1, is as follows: DTGVSQNPRHKITKRGQNVTFRCDPISEHNRLYWYRQTLGQGPEFLTYFQNEAQLEKSRLLSDRFSAERPKGSFSTLEIQRTEQGDSAMYLCASSPRGRDDEQFFGPGTRLTVL.